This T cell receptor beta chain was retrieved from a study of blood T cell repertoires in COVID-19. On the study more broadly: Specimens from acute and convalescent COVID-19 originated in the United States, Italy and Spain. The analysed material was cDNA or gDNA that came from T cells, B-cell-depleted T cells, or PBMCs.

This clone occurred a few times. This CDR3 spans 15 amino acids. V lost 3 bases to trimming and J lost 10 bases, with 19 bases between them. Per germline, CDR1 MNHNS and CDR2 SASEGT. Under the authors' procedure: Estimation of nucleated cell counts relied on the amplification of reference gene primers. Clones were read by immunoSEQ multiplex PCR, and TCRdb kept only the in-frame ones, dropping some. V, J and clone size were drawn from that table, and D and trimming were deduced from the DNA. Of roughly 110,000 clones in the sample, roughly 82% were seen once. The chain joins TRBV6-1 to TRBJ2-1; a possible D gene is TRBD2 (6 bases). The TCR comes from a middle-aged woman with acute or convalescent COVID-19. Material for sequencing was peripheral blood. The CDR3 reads CASSEDGGKAGEQFF. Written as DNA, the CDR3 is TGTGCCAGCAGTGAGGACGGGGGAAAAGCCGGAGAGCAGTTCTTC.